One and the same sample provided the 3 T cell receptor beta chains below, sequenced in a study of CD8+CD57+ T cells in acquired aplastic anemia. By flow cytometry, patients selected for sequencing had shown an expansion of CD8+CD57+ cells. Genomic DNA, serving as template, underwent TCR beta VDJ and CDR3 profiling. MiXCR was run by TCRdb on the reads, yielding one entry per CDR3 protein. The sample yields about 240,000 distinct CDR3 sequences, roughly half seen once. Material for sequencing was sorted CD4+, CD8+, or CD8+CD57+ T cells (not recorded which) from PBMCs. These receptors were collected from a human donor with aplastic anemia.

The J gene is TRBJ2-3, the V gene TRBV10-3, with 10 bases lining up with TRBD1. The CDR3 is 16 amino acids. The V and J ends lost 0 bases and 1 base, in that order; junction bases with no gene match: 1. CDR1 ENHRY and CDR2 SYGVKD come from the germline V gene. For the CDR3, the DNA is TGTGCCATCAGTGAGTCGACAGGGGGCCGCACAGATACGCAGTATTTT. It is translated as CAISESTGGRTDTQYF.

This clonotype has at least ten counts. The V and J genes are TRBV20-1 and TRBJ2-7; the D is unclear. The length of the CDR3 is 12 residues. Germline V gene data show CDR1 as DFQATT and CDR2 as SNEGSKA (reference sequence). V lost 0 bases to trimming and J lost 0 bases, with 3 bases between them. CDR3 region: CSARDDSYEQYF. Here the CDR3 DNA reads TGCAGTGCTAGAGACGACTCCTACGAGCAGTACTTC.

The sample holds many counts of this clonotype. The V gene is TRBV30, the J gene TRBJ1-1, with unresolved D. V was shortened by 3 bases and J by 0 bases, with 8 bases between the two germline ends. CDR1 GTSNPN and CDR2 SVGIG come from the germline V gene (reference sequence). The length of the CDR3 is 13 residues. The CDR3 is CAWSDTLNTEAFF. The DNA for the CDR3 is TGTGCCTGGAGCGATACCTTGAACACTGAAGCTTTCTTT.